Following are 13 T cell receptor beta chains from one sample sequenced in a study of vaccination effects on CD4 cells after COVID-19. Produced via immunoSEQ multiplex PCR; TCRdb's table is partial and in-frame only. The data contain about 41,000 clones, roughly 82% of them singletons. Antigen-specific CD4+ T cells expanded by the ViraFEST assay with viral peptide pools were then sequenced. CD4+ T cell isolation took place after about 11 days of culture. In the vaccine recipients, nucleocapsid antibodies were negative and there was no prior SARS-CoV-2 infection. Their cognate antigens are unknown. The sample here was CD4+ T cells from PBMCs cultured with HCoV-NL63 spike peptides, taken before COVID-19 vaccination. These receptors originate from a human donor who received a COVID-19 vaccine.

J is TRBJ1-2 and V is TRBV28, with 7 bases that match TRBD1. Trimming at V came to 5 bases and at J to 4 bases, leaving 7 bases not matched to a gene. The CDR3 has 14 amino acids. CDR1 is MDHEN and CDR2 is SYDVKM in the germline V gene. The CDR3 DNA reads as TGTGCCAGCAGTCCGCCTGGACAGGTCTATGGCTACACCTTC. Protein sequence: CASSPPGQVYGYTF.

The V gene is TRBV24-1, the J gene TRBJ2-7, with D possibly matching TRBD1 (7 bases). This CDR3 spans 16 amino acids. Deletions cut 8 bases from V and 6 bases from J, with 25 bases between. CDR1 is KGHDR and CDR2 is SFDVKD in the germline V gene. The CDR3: CATTTWDNRGLGEQYV. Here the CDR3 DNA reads TGTGCCACCACCACTTGGGACAACAGGGGACTGGGCGAGCAGTACGTC.

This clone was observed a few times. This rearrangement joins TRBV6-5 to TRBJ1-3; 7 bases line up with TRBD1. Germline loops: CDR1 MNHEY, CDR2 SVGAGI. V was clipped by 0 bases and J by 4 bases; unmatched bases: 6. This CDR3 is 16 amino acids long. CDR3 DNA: TGTGCCAGCAGTTACTCGGGGATACAGGGGGGAAACACCATATATTTT. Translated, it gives CASSYSGIQGGNTIYF.

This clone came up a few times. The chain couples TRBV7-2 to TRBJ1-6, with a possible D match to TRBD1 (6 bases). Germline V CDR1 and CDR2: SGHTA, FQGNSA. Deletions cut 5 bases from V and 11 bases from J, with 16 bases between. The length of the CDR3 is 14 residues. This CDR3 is CASSPQGNGPPLHF. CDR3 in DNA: TGTGCCAGCAGCCCTCAGGGGAATGGGCCACCCCTCCACTTT.

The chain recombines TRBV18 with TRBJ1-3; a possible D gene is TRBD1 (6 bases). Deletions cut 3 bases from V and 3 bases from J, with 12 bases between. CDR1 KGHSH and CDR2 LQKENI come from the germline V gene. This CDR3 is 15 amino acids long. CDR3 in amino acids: CASSPVQGIGNTIYF. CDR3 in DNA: TGTGCCAGCTCACCTGTCCAGGGGATTGGAAACACCATATATTTT. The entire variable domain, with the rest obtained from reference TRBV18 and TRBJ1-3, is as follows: NAGVMQNPRHLVRRRGQEARLRCSPMKGHSHVYWYRQLPEEGLKFMVYLQKENIIDESGMPKERFSAEFPKEGPSILRIQQVVRGDSAAYFCASSPVQGIGNTIYFGEGSWLTVV.

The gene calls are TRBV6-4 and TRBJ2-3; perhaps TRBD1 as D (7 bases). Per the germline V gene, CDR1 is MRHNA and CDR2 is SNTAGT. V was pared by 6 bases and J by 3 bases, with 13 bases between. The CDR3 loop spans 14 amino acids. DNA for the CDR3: TGTGCCAGCAGACCAGGGGGGCGGACAGATACGCAGTATTTT. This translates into CASRPGGRTDTQYF.

CDR3 protein: CASSLAGGSSYEQYV. The CDR3 DNA sequence: TGCGCCAGCAGCTTGGCGGGGGGAAGCTCCTACGAGCAGTACGTC. The rearrangement uses TRBV5-1 and TRBJ2-7; 7 bases match TRBD2. Germline V gene data show CDR1 as SGHRS and CDR2 as YFSETQ. The V gene end was trimmed by 0 bases and the J gene end by 0 bases; junction bases not matched to a gene: 3. The CDR3 runs to 15 residues.

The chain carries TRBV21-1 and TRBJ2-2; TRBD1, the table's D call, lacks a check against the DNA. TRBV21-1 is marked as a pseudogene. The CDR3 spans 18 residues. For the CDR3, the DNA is TGTGCCAGCAGCCCCCGTTGCCCGGACAGCTCGAACACCGGGGAGCTGTTTTTT. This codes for CASSPRCPDSSNTGELFF.

The CDR3 sequence: CASQKTDTQYF. CDR3 sequence (DNA): TGTGCCAGCCAGAAAACAGATACGCAGTATTTT. The genes are TRBV14 and TRBJ2-3; D gene ambiguous. V lost 8 bases to trimming and J lost 3 bases, with 6 bases between them. CDR1 and CDR2 (germline): SGHDN, FVKESK. The CDR3 spans 11 residues.

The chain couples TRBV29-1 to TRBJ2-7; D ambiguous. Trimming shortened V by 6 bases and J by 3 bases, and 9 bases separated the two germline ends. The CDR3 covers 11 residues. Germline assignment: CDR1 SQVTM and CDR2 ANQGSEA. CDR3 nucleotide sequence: TGCAGCGTCTTGGCGGTCTACGAGCAGTACGTC. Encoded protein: CSVLAVYEQYV.

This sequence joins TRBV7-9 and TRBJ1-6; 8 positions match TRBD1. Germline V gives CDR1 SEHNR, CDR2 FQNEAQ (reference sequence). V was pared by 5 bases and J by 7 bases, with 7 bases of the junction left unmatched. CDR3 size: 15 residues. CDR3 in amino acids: CASSQGQGQNSPLHF. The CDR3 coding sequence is TGTGCCAGCAGCCAAGGACAGGGTCAGAATTCACCCCTCCACTTT.

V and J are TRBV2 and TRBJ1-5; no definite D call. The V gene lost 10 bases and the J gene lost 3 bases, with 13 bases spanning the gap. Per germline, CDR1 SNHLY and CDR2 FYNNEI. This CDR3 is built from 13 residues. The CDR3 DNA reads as TGTGCCACCCGGAACCAGGCCAATCAGCCCCAGCATTTT. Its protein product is CATRNQANQPQHF.

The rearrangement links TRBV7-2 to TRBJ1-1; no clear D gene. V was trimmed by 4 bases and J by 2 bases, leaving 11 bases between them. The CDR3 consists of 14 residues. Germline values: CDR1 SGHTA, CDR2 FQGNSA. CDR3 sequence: CASSSNWENTEAFF. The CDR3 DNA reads TGTGCCAGCAGCTCGAATTGGGAAAACACTGAAGCTTTCTTT. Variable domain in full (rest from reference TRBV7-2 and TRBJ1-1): GAGVSQSPSNKVTEKGKDVELRCDPISGHTALYWYRQSLGQGLEFLIYFQGNSAPDKSGLPSDRFSAERTGGSVSTLTIQRTQQEDSAVYLCASSSNWENTEAFFGQGTRLTVV.